The clone carrying this T cell receptor beta chain is a singleton in its sample. As yet, its antigen is unknown. The sample originates from a study of T-cell reconstitution after alpha-beta-depleted transplantation in children. Study-wide results and caveats: When one year had passed after transplant, most T-cell counts and diversity came from newly produced T cells. It was reported that alpha-beta T cells came from several hundred expanded graft clones (about two months after transplant). Surviving recipient T cells and thymic progenitors underlay high day-60 TCRbeta diversity in some patients.

Trimming stripped 2 bases from V and 12 bases from J, with 12 bases between. The length of the CDR3 is 13 residues. Germline V gene sequence: CDR1 SGHDT, CDR2 YYEEEE. Unique molecular identifiers tagged the TCRbeta library. TCRdb ran MiXCR on the PCR reads and lists one entry per CDR3 protein. The table includes 330,000 or so distinct CDR3 sequences, 7.5% to 9% detected once. The chain joins TRBV5-6 to TRBJ1-6; D is possibly TRBD1 (5 bases). This TCR was recovered from a female patient between 2 and 15 years old who had a stem cell transplant for Fanconi anemia, so the T cells may come from the graft donor. The sample in question was peripheral blood, obtained 360 days after TCRalphabeta/CD19-depleted stem cell transplant. The DNA for the CDR3 is TGTGCCAGCAGCTTAACCCCAACAGGACCCCTCCACTTT. The encoded protein is CASSLTPTGPLHF.